Shown below are 28 T cell receptor beta chains from a single sample sequenced in a study of blood T cells in healthy people across ages. A sample-barcoded 5' primer and a J-beta primer mix were used in a second PCR of roughly 7 to 11 cycles. MiXCR, applied by TCRdb to the 5' RACE reads, yields one record per CDR3 protein. Of roughly 860,000 distinct CDR3 sequences listed, around 68% are singletons. The sequencing sample was made of blood. The receptors stem from a man aged 25 to 40 in good health.

Only a few counts were recorded for this clonotype. The chain has TRBV12-3 or TRBV12-4 and TRBJ2-4; TRBD2 might be the D (6 bases). The J call is doubtful: the DNA matches TRBJ2-7 better. The CDR3 contains 14 residues. CDR3 in DNA: TGTGCCAGCCTCTTGGGCGGGGCGGGTCACGAGCAGTACTTC. Encoded protein: CASLLGGAGHEQYF.

This sequence joins TRBV5-1 and TRBJ2-5; D gene uncertain. The closer fit of TRBJ2-7 to the DNA end suggests the J call may be wrong. Germline V gene sequence: CDR1 SGHRS, CDR2 YFSETQ. The CDR3 sequence is 14 residues long. CDR3: CASGPMSATDEQYF. The CDR3 nucleotides read TGCGCCAGCGGACCCATGTCGGCCACGGACGAGCAGTACTTC.

This clonotype showed up just a few times. The rearrangement uses TRBV28 and TRBJ1-2, with D perhaps matching TRBD1 (5 bases). The germline V gene has CDR1 MDHEN and CDR2 SYDVKM. CDR3 size: 14 residues. The germline V and J ends were trimmed by 2 bases and 5 bases, with 12 bases remaining between them. In DNA, the CDR3 is TGTGCCAGCAGTTTAGGGGGGGTCGGTTATGGCTACACCTTC. Its translation: CASSLGGVGYGYTF.

The V and J genes are TRBV20-1 and TRBJ2-3; D not certain. The germline CDR1 and CDR2 sequences are DFQATT and SNEGSKA (reference sequence). The germline V and J ends were trimmed by 5 bases and 7 bases, with 19 bases remaining between them. CDR3 length: 14 residues. CDR3 sequence reads: CSAVEGPSRNTQYF. DNA for the CDR3: TGCAGTGCTGTGGAAGGACCCTCAAGGAATACGCAGTATTTT.

This chain joins TRBV19 and TRBJ1-5, with 8 bases matching TRBD1. Unmatched junction bases numbered 2, after V lost 6 bases and J lost 4 bases. Germline V gives CDR1 LNHDA, CDR2 SQIVND (reference sequence). There are 13 residues in the CDR3. CDR3 region: CASRDRENQPQHF. As DNA, the CDR3 is TGTGCCAGTAGGGACAGGGAGAATCAGCCCCAGCATTTT. Variable domain in full (rest from reference TRBV19 and TRBJ1-5): DGGITQSPKYLFRKEGQNVTLSCEQNLNHDAMYWYRQDPGQGLRLIYYSQIVNDFQKGDIAEGYSVSREKKESFPLTVTSAQKNPTAFYLCASRDRENQPQHFGDGTRLSIL.

The chain employs TRBV7-9 and TRBJ1-2; TRBD1 is a possible D gene (5 bases). The V end was cut by 8 bases, the J end by 7 bases, with 11 bases between. Germline V gene sequence: CDR1 SEHNR, CDR2 FQNEAQ (reference sequence). The CDR3 is 11 residues long. The CDR3 region has the DNA TGTGCCAGCCCACTGGGGGTTGGCTACACCTTC. This sequence encodes CASPLGVGYTF.

The chain joins TRBV18 to TRBJ2-6; 11 positions match TRBD1. The CDR3 extends over 19 amino acids. Looked up from germline, CDR1 is KGHSH and CDR2 is LQKENI. With V trimmed by 1 base and J by 4 bases, 9 bases remained unmatched. This CDR3 reads CASSPQYGTGGSGANVLTF. The CDR3 nucleotides read TGTGCCAGCTCACCACAATATGGGACAGGGGGTTCCGGGGCCAACGTCCTGACTTTC.

This clonotype was observed many times. The V and J genes are TRBV9 and TRBJ2-5; 7 bases fit TRBD1. Germline values: CDR1 SGDLS, CDR2 YYNGEE. The junction had 8 bases not matched to a gene; V was cut back by 4 bases and J by 5 bases. CDR3 size: 14 residues. The CDR3 protein is CASSITTGTETQYF. The CDR3 region has the DNA TGTGCCAGCAGCATAACGACAGGGACGGAGACCCAGTACTTC. Looking up the rest from reference TRBV9 and TRBJ2-5 gives the full variable domain: DSGVTQTPKHLITATGQRVTLRCSPRSGDLSVYWYQQSLDQGLQFLIQYYNGEERAKGNILERFSAQQFPDLHSELNLSSLELGDSALYFCASSITTGTETQYFGPGTRLLVL.

The chain carries TRBV6-6 and TRBJ2-1, with 10 bases aligning to TRBD2. The CDR3 has 13 residues. The J segment lost 7 bases and the V segment lost 6 bases, leaving 3 bases of the junction unmatched. Germline V gene lookup returns CDR1 MNHNY and CDR2 SVGAGI (reference sequence). CDR3 in amino acids: CASRLAGRNEQFF. The DNA for the CDR3 is TGTGCCAGCAGACTAGCGGGGCGGAATGAGCAGTTCTTC.

The rearrangement links TRBV5-1 to TRBJ1-1; 10 bases fit TRBD1. Germline lookup yields CDR1 SGHRS and CDR2 YFSETQ. V dropped 0 bases and J dropped 7; count of bases not matched to a gene: 12. This CDR3 spans 17 amino acids. DNA for the CDR3: TGCGCCAGCAGCTTGGCCTCCCTCCGGGACAGGGGTCTTGAAGCTTTCTTT. This gives the protein CASSLASLRDRGLEAFF.

The chain joins TRBV28 to TRBJ1-2; D perhaps matches TRBD1 (6 bases). The V gene lost 3 bases and the J gene lost 2 bases, with 16 bases spanning the gap. The CDR3 totals 16 residues. Looked up from germline, CDR1 is MDHEN and CDR2 is SYDVKM. DNA of the CDR3: TGTGCCAGCAGTTTTCCGCCCTTCCAGGGGAACTATGGCTACACCTTC. Amino acids: CASSFPPFQGNYGYTF.

As concerns this clonotype: One end of the junction is discordant with germline, which a read error may explain. The chain couples TRBV28 to TRBJ2-1, with D maybe TRBD1 (6 bases). Germline V gene lookup returns CDR1 MDHEN and CDR2 SYDVKM. The CDR3 totals 15 residues. CDR3 protein: CAIQGTTSAYIEQFF. The CDR3 bases are TGTGCCATCCAGGGGACCACTAGTGCCTACATTGAGCAGTTCTTC.

The chain links TRBV12-3 or TRBV12-4 to TRBJ1-6; D not certain. The V end lost 3 bases, the J end lost 7 bases, and 10 bases lay between the germline ends. The CDR3 runs to 14 residues. The CDR3 loop is CASSFAGRNSPLHF. DNA for the CDR3: TGTGCCAGCAGTTTCGCTGGGAGAAATTCACCCCTCCACTTT.

The CDR3 loop reads CASSLRVGRRETQYF. CDR3 nucleotides: TGTGCCAGCAGCCTTAGGGTAGGGAGGAGGGAGACCCAGTACTTC. This chain links TRBV3-1 with TRBJ2-5, with D possibly matching TRBD2 (6 bases). V was clipped by 4 bases and J by 5 bases, with 17 bases between them. The germline V gene encodes CDR1 LGHDT and CDR2 YNNKEL (reference sequence). The CDR3 consists of 15 residues.

The chain uses TRBV28 and TRBJ1-4; D is unresolved. The CDR3 is 14 residues long. The germline V gene has CDR1 MDHEN and CDR2 SYDVKM. Trimming removed 4 bases at V and 0 bases at J, with 6 bases between. CDR3 nucleotide sequence: TGTGCCAGCAGTTCTCCTACAACTAATGAAAAACTGTTTTTT. Translated: CASSSPTTNEKLFF. The full variable domain, completed using reference TRBV28 and TRBJ1-4, is DVKVTQSSRYLVKRTGEKVFLECVQDMDHENMFWYRQDPGLGLRLIYFSYDVKMKEKGDIPEGYSVSREKKERFSLILESASTNQTSMYLCASSSPTTNEKLFFGSGTQLSVL.

Ten or more counts support this clonotype. This chain links TRBV5-1 with TRBJ2-3; the D call may be TRBD1 or TRBD2 (5 bases each). The ends were cut back, 2 bases at V and 4 bases at J, with 11 bases in the middle. There are 14 residues in the CDR3. The germline V gene has CDR1 SGHRS and CDR2 YFSETQ. CDR3 coding DNA: TGCGCCAGCAGCTTCAGTCAGGGAGCAGATACGCAGTATTTT. Translation gives CASSFSQGADTQYF.

This clonotype occurred a few times. This chain links TRBV7-2 with TRBJ1-6; possibly TRBD1 for D (6 bases). The length of the CDR3 is 14 residues. V lost 5 bases to trimming and J lost 9 bases, with 14 bases between them. Germline lookup yields CDR1 SGHTA and CDR2 FQGNSA. The CDR3: CASSTGQYSSPLHF. DNA for the CDR3: TGTGCCAGCAGCACCGGACAGTACAGTTCACCCCTCCACTTT.

V usage is TRBV4-3 and J usage is TRBJ2-1; maybe TRBD2 (6 bases). V lost 0 bases to trimming and J lost 2 bases, with 11 bases between them. The CDR3 totals 16 residues. Germline V CDR1 and CDR2: LGHNA, YSLEER. CDR3 amino acids: CASSQDPWEAYNEQFF. In DNA, the CDR3 is TGCGCCAGCAGCCAAGATCCCTGGGAGGCCTACAATGAGCAGTTCTTC.

The rearrangement links TRBV24-1 to TRBJ2-5, with D possibly TRBD2 on 6 matching bases. V lost 0 bases to trimming and J lost 11 bases, with 21 bases between them. This CDR3 is 16 amino acids long. The germline gives CDR1 KGHDR, CDR2 SFDVKD. DNA of the CDR3: TGTGCCACCAGTGATTTGAACGGGGGTCTACCCTATGAGCAGTACTTC. Encoded protein: CATSDLNGGLPYEQYF.

V gene TRBV7-2 combines with J gene TRBJ2-5; TRBD1 might be the D (6 bases). CDR3 size: 13 residues. Deletions cut 4 bases from V and 11 bases from J, with 17 bases between. Germline values: CDR1 SGHTA, CDR2 FQGNSA. The CDR3 protein is CASSSQQGGEQYF. DNA for the CDR3: TGTGCCAGCAGCTCACAACAGGGTGGTGAGCAGTACTTC. Full variable domain (remainder filled in from reference TRBV7-2 and TRBJ2-5): GAGVSQSPSNKVTEKGKDVELRCDPISGHTALYWYRQSLGQGLEFLIYFQGNSAPDKSGLPSDRFSAERTGGSVSTLTIQRTQQEDSAVYLCASSSQQGGEQYFGPGTRLLVL.

This sequence joins TRBV7-9 and TRBJ2-7; D possibly corresponds to TRBD1 (6 bases). The CDR3 contains 14 residues. Trimming removed 5 bases from V and 2 bases from J, with 13 bases in between. CDR1 and CDR2 (germline): SEHNR, FQNEAQ (reference sequence). The CDR3 DNA sequence: TGTGCCAGCAGCCCTAGGGACAAGACCTACGAGCAGTACTTC. Encoded protein: CASSPRDKTYEQYF.

With regard to this clonotype: Since a much larger clone is just one base distant, this may be a read error. The chain has TRBV5-1 and TRBJ2-3; the D call may be TRBD1 or TRBD2 (5 bases each). Germline V gene sequence: CDR1 SGHRS, CDR2 YFSETQ. This CDR3 has 16 residues. V lost 0 bases and J 5 bases, leaving 16 bases between the germline ends. DNA of the CDR3: TGCGCCAGCAGCTTGGAGGGACGTTTTGGCATAGATACGCAGTATTTT. Its protein is CASSLEGRFGIDTQYF.

The genes are TRBV4-1 and TRBJ2-4; tentatively, D is TRBD1 (6 bases). The DNA end favors TRBJ2-7, so the J call may be wrong. The germline V gene has CDR1 MGHRA and CDR2 YSYEKL. This CDR3 has 16 residues. CDR3 nucleotides: TGCGCCAGCAGCCAAGACCATGGGCAGGGGTGGTACGAGCAGTACTTC. It encodes CASSQDHGQGWYEQYF.

The chain is built from TRBV27 and TRBJ2-1; 11 positions match TRBD2. Germline CDR1 MNHEY, CDR2 SMNVEV (reference sequence). The length of the CDR3 is 15 residues. The junction had 9 bases not matched to a gene; V was cut back by 6 bases and J by 8 bases. CDR3 DNA sequence: TGTGCCAGCAGCCGTAGCGGGGGGGGAGGGTATGAGCAGTTCTTC. Protein sequence: CASSRSGGGGYEQFF.

The DNA of the CDR3 is TGTGCCAGCAGTGAAGAAGGGGTAGGGGCCAAAAACATTCAGTACTTC. This codes for CASSEEGVGAKNIQYF. The chain has TRBV6-1 and TRBJ2-4; TRBD1 might be the D (5 bases). Deletions cut 1 base from V and 1 base from J, with 11 bases between. Germline V gives CDR1 MNHNS, CDR2 SASEGT. This CDR3 has 16 amino acids.

This rearrangement joins TRBV6-5 to TRBJ2-3, with 10 bases lining up with TRBD2. J lost 3 bases, V lost 3 bases, and 15 bases had no gene match. The length of the CDR3 is 19 residues. In germline, CDR1 is MNHEY, CDR2 SVGAGI. CDR3 nucleotide sequence: TGTGCCAGCAGTTATCGGAGGGATGAGGTAGCGGGGGGTACAGATACGCAGTATTTT. Encoded protein: CASSYRRDEVAGGTDTQYF.

V usage is TRBV30 and J usage is TRBJ1-5, with D possibly TRBD1 on 6 matching bases. Per the germline V gene, CDR1 is GTSNPN and CDR2 is SVGIG (reference sequence). There are 15 residues in the CDR3. V lost 0 bases to trimming and J lost 6 bases, with 15 bases between them. The CDR3 sequence is CAWSVGAGERQPQHF. The CDR3 DNA is TGTGCCTGGAGTGTAGGGGCAGGGGAACGTCAGCCCCAGCATTTT.

This clonotype came up a few times. V is TRBV12-3 or TRBV12-4 and J is TRBJ2-3; D unresolved. The V gene lost 3 bases and the J gene lost 3 bases, with 4 bases spanning the gap. The CDR3 runs to 12 residues. DNA of the CDR3: TGTGCCAGCAGTTTTGCTACAGATACGCAGTATTTT. It codes for CASSFATDTQYF.